This TCR beta chain was recorded in a study of monozygotic twins with inflammatory bowel disease. Germline V gene lookup returns CDR1 MNHEY and CDR2 SVGAGI. This CDR3 spans 14 amino acids. Concerning this clonotype itself: What it binds is not known.

Findings and limits, study-wide: Variability in patient repertoires may have come partly from differing immunosuppressive treatments.

A 6-nucleotide sample barcode was carried by the UMIs, which template switching added. TCRdb reprocessed the 5' RACE reads and keeps a single row for each CDR3 protein, giving no DNA. The data show some 170,000 distinct CDR3 sequences, and the top ten clones hold 6% to 9.5%. Sequenced sample: blood. This clonotype was obtained from a human donor with ulcerative colitis or Crohn's disease, or a healthy co-twin of an affected twin (not recorded which). The chain couples TRBV6-5 to TRBJ2-7; TCRdb names TRBD1, which stays unverified in the absence of DNA. CDR3: CASSYYRGPYEQYF.